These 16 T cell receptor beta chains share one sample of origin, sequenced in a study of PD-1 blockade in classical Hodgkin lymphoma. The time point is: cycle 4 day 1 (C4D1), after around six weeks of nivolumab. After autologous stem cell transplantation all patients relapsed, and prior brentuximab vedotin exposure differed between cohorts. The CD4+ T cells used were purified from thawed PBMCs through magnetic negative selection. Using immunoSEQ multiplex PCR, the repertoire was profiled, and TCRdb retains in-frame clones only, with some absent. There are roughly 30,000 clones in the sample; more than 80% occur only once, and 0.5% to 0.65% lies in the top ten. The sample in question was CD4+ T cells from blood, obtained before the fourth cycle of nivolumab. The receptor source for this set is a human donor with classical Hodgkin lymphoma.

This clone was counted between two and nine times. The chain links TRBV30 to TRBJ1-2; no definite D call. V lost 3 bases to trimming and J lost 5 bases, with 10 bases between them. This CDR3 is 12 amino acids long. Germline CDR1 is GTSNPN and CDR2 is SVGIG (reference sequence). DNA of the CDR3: TGTGCCTGGAGCCCCCCGGGGTATGGCTACACCTTC. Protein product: CAWSPPGYGYTF. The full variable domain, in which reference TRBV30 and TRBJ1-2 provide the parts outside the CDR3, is SQTIHQWPATLVQPVGSPLSLECTVEGTSNPNLYWYRQAAGRGLQLLFYSVGIGQISSEVPQNLSASRPQDRQFILSSKKLLLSDSGFYLCAWSPPGYGYTFGSGTRLTVV.

CDR3 nucleotides: TGTGCCAGCAGCACAGGCCTGGGGTACCAAGAGACCCAGTACTTC. Its translation: CASSTGLGYQETQYF. J is TRBJ2-5 and V is TRBV9; D possibly corresponds to TRBD1 (5 bases). Germline assignment: CDR1 SGDLS and CDR2 YYNGEE. The CDR3 consists of 15 residues. Trimming removed 4 bases from V and 0 bases from J, with 13 bases in between. The full variable domain, with the rest looked up from reference TRBV9 and TRBJ2-5, is DSGVTQTPKHLITATGQRVTLRCSPRSGDLSVYWYQQSLDQGLQFLIQYYNGEERAKGNILERFSAQQFPDLHSELNLSSLELGDSALYFCASSTGLGYQETQYFGPGTRLLVL.

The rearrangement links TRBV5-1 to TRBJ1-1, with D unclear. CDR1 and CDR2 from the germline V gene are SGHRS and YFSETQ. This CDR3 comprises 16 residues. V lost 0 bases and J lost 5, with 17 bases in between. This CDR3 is CASSLAVSGGGTEAFF. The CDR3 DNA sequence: TGCGCCAGCAGCTTGGCCGTCTCAGGAGGAGGAACTGAAGCTTTCTTT.

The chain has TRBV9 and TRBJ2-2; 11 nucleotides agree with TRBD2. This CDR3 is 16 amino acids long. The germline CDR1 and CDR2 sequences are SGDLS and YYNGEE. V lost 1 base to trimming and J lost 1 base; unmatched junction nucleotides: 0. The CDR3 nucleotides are TGTGCCAGCAGCGTACTAGCGGGGGGGAACACCGGGGAGCTGTTTTTT. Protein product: CASSVLAGGNTGELFF.

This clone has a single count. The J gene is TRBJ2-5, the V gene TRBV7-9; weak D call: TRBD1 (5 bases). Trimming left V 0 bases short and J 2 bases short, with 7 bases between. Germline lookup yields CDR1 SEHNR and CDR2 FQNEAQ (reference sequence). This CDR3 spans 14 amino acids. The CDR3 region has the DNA TGTGCCAGCAGCTTAGCGACAGATCAAGAGACCCAGTACTTC. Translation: CASSLATDQETQYF.

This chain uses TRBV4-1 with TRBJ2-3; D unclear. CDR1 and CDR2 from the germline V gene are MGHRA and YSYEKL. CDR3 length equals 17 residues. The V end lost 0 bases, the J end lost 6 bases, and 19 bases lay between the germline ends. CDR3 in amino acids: CASSQELLTMKVDTQYF. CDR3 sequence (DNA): TGCGCCAGCAGCCAAGAACTTCTAACGATGAAGGTGGATACGCAGTATTTT.

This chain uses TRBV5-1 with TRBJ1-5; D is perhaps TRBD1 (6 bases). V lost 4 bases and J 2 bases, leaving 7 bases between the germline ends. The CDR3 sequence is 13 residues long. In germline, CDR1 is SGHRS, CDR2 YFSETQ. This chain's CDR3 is CASSPGGNQPQHF. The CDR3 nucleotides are TGCGCCAGCAGCCCAGGGGGCAATCAGCCCCAGCATTTT.

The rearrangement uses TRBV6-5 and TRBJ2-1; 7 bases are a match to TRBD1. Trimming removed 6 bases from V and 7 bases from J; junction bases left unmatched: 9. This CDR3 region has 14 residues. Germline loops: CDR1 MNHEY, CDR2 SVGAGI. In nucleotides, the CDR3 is TGTGCCAGCAGGACCCGGGACAGAACTAATGAGCAGTTCTTC. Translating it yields CASRTRDRTNEQFF.

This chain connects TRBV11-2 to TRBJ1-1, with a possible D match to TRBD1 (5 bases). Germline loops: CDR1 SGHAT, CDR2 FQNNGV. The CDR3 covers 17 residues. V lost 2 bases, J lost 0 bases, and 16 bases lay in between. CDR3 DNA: TGTGCCAGCAGCTTAATGTCGCAGGGCCTGATGAACACTGAAGCTTTCTTT. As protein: CASSLMSQGLMNTEAFF.

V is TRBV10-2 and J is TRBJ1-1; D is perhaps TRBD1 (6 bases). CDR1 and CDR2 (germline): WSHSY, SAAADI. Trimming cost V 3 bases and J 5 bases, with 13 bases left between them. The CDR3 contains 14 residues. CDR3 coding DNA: TGCGCCAGCAGTGAAATTGGGGGCGCGACTGAAGCTTTCTTT. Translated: CASSEIGGATEAFF.

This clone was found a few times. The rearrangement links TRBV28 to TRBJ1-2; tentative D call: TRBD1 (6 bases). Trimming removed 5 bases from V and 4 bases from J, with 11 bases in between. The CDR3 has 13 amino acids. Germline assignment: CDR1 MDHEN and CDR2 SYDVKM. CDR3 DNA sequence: TGTGCCAGCAGTCAAAGGGGGGTCTATGGCTACACCTTC. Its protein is CASSQRGVYGYTF.

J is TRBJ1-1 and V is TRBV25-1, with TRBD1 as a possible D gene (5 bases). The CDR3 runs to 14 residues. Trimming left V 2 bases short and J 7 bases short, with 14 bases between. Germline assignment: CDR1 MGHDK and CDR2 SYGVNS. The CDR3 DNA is TGTGCCAGCAGTGAACCAGGAGCGGGGGGTGAAGCTTTCTTT. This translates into CASSEPGAGGEAFF.

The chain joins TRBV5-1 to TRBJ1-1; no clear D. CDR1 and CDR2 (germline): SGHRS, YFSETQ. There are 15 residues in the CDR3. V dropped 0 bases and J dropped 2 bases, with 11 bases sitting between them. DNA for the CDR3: TGCGCCAGCAGCTTGGCCCTCAAGGGAAACACTGAAGCTTTCTTT. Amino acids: CASSLALKGNTEAFF.

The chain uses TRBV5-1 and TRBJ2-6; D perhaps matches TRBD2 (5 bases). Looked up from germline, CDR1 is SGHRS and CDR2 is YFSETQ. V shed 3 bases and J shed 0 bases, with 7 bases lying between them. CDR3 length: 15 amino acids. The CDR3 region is CASSSRDSGANVLTF. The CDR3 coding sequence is TGCGCCAGCAGCTCCCGGGACTCTGGGGCCAACGTCCTGACTTTC.

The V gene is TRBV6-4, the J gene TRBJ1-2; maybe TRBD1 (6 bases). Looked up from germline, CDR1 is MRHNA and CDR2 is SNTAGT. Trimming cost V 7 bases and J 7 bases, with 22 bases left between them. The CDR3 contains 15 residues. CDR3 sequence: CASTPPGTLIGGYTF. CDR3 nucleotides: TGTGCCAGCACCCCCCCCGGGACACTCATCGGTGGCTACACCTTC.

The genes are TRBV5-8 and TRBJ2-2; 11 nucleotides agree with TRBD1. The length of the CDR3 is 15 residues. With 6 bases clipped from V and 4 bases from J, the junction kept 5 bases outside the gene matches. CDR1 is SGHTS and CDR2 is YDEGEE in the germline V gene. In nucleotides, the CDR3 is TGTGCCAGCACCGTGGACAGGGGGCCCACCGGGGAGCTGTTTTTT. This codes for CASTVDRGPTGELFF.